Each of the 23 T cell receptor beta chains below was sequenced from the same sample in a study of blood T cell repertoires in COVID-19. Generated by immunoSEQ multiplex PCR, the TCRdb table keeps only in-frame clones and is missing some. This table holds 20,000 to 30,000 clones, around 88% found once. The sample was peripheral blood. These receptors all stem from a human donor with active COVID-19. The donor label of this sample is uncertain.

This chain connects TRBV2 to TRBJ2-1; D ambiguous. CDR3 length equals 14 residues. From germline, CDR1 is SNHLY and CDR2 FYNNEI. With 2 bases removed from V and 5 bases from J, the gap between germline ends came to 10 bases. CDR3 in amino acids: CASSEQQVNNEQFF. The DNA for the CDR3 is TGTGCCAGCAGTGAACAACAAGTAAACAATGAGCAGTTCTTC.

In its sample, this clone was seen once. Its ends do not fully match the called genes, so a read error is possible. The chain has TRBV5-4 and TRBJ2-3; possibly TRBD1 for D (6 bases). This CDR3 is 15 amino acids long. The germline CDR1 and CDR2 sequences are SGHNT and YYREEE (reference sequence). The CDR3 DNA reads TGTGCCAGCAGCTTGGAACAGGGACCCACAGGTACGCAGTATTTT. It translates to CASSLEQGPTGTQYF.

This clone was picked up a small number of times. V is TRBV28 and J is TRBJ1-5; 12 nucleotides match TRBD1. Germline CDR1 and CDR2: MDHEN and SYDVKM. V lost 8 bases, J lost 1 base, and 6 bases stayed unmatched. There are 16 residues in the CDR3. Here the CDR3 reads CASRDRGLGSNQPQHF. The CDR3 DNA is TGTGCCAGCCGGGACAGGGGGCTGGGGAGCAATCAGCCCCAGCATTTT.

The chain carries TRBV30 and TRBJ2-1, with D possibly matching TRBD1 (5 bases). V lost 0 bases, J lost 3 bases, and 15 bases lay in between. This CDR3 has 16 amino acids. CDR1 GTSNPN and CDR2 SVGIG come from the germline V gene (reference sequence). The DNA of the CDR3 is TGTGCCTGGAGTGTTGAAACAGGTGACGTCTACAATGAGCAGTTCTTC. Translating gives CAWSVETGDVYNEQFF. The variable domain in full, completed from reference TRBV30 and TRBJ2-1, reads SQTIHQWPATLVQPVGSPLSLECTVEGTSNPNLYWYRQAAGRGLQLLFYSVGIGQISSEVPQNLSASRPQDRQFILSSKKLLLSDSGFYLCAWSVETGDVYNEQFFGPGTRLTVL.

CDR3 sequence reads: CASSPSGTDTQYF. The CDR3 DNA is TGCGCCAGCAGCCCGAGCGGTACAGATACGCAGTATTTT. The chain carries TRBV5-1 and TRBJ2-3; a possible D gene is TRBD2 (5 bases). Trimming removed 4 bases from V and 3 bases from J, with 9 bases in between. The CDR3 totals 13 residues. Germline V gives CDR1 SGHRS, CDR2 YFSETQ. Combining the CDR3 with reference TRBV5-1 and TRBJ2-3 gives the whole variable domain KAGVTQTPRYLIKTRGQQVTLSCSPISGHRSVSWYQQTPGQGLQFLFEYFSETQRNKGNFPGRFSGRQFSNSRSEMNVSTLELGDSALYLCASSPSGTDTQYFGPGTRLTVL.

This rearrangement joins TRBV19 to TRBJ1-5, with TRBD1 as a possible D gene (6 bases). CDR3 length: 16 residues. The V gene lost 5 bases and the J gene lost 2 bases, with 16 bases spanning the gap. CDR1 is LNHDA and CDR2 is SQIVND in the germline V gene (reference sequence). This chain's CDR3 is CASSSPGRGGNQPQHF. The CDR3 region has the DNA TGTGCCAGTAGTTCGCCAGGGAGGGGGGGCAATCAGCCCCAGCATTTT.

The chain combines TRBV10-3 with TRBJ1-3; 7 bases are shared with TRBD1. Germline values: CDR1 ENHRY, CDR2 SYGVKD. The CDR3 is made up of 14 amino acids. With 10 bases clipped from V and 0 bases from J, the junction kept 6 bases outside the gene matches. The CDR3 here is CATRDSGSGNTIYF. Here the CDR3 DNA reads TGTGCCACCCGGGACAGTGGCTCTGGAAACACCATATATTTT.

As regards this clone: At one end, the junction sequence differs from germline, possibly due to a read error. The rearrangement uses TRBV11-3 and TRBJ1-2; weak D call: TRBD1 (6 bases). The CDR3 has 17 residues. In germline, CDR1 is SGHNT, CDR2 YENEEA. CDR3 bases: TGTGCCAGCAGCCTAGAGCGGGGGGCCGGGGATAACTATGGCTACACCTTC. This translates into CASSLERGAGDNYGYTF. The complete variable domain, with remaining parts taken from reference TRBV11-3 and TRBJ1-2, reads EAGVVQSPRYKIIEKKQPVAFWCNPISGHNTLYWYLQNLGQGPELLIRYENEEAVDDSQLPKDRFSAERLKGVDSTLKIQPAELGDSAVYLCASSLERGAGDNYGYTFGSGTRLTVV.

The V and J genes are TRBV28 and TRBJ2-7; 7 nucleotides align to TRBD1. V shed 10 bases and J 2 bases; nucleotides not matched to a gene: 8. In germline, CDR1 is MDHEN, CDR2 SYDVKM. The CDR3 has 13 amino acids. The CDR3 coding sequence is TGTGCCACCACGAACAGGGGCGCCTACGAGCAGTACTTC. Translating it yields CATTNRGAYEQYF.

The chain has TRBV29-1 and TRBJ2-7, with 7 bases matching TRBD1. Trimming at V came to 5 bases and at J to 3 bases, leaving 13 bases not matched to a gene. CDR1 and CDR2 (germline): SQVTM, ANQGSEA. The CDR3 is made up of 15 amino acids. CDR3 protein: CSVRQGPTFSYEQYF. The CDR3 DNA reads TGCAGCGTTCGACAGGGTCCAACCTTTAGCTACGAGCAGTACTTC.

The chain uses TRBV6-5 and TRBJ2-5, with D possibly TRBD2 on 5 matching bases. The V gene's germline CDR1 is MNHEY and CDR2 SVGAGI. Trimming removed 5 bases at V and 3 bases at J, with 7 bases between. The CDR3 has 12 residues. The CDR3 DNA reads TGTGCCAGCAGTCCCGGGGAAGAGACCCAGTACTTC. As protein: CASSPGEETQYF.

The chain recombines TRBV15 with TRBJ1-1; D call uncertain. Germline V gene lookup returns CDR1 LNHNV and CDR2 YYDKDF (reference sequence). The V and J ends lost 0 bases and 0 bases respectively, with 8 bases between them. The CDR3 contains 15 residues. CDR3 bases: TGTGCCACCAGCAGAGACCTGGCCCTGAACACTGAAGCTTTCTTT. Its protein product is CATSRDLALNTEAFF.

This clone was picked up one time. DNA for the CDR3: TGTGCCAGCAGAATCATGAACACCGGGGAGCTGTTTTTT. Its translation is CASRIMNTGELFF. This sequence joins TRBV12-3 or TRBV12-4 and TRBJ2-2; D not certain. The germline V and J ends were trimmed by 6 bases and 1 base, with 6 bases remaining between them. CDR3 length: 13 amino acids.

This clone was observed a few times. The gene calls are TRBV2 and TRBJ1-6; D might be TRBD1 (6 bases). V was cut by 8 bases and J by 9 bases, with 17 bases left in between. The CDR3 loop spans 14 amino acids. Germline lookup yields CDR1 SNHLY and CDR2 FYNNEI. CDR3 nucleotide sequence: TGTGCCAGCCGCCCGGGGGGACATTTTTCACCCCTCCACTTT. It is translated as CASRPGGHFSPLHF. The variable domain in full, with the rest retrieved from reference TRBV2 and TRBJ1-6, is EPEVTQTPSHQVTQMGQEVILRCVPISNHLYFYWYRQILGQKVEFLVSFYNNEISEKSEIFDDQFSVERPDGSNFTLKIRSTKLEDSAMYFCASRPGGHFSPLHFGNGTRLTVT.

This chain joins TRBV6-2 or TRBV6-3 and TRBJ2-3; tentative D call: TRBD1 (7 bases). The CDR3 contains 16 residues. The germline V and J ends were trimmed by 2 bases and 6 bases, with 18 bases remaining between them. CDR1 is MNHEY, CDR2 SVGEGT, per germline. The CDR3: CASSYGPGGGKDTQYF. The DNA for the CDR3 is TGTGCCAGCAGTTACGGTCCAGGGGGAGGAAAGGATACGCAGTATTTT.

The gene calls are TRBV4-2 and TRBJ2-1, with 8 nucleotides matching TRBD2. Looked up from germline, CDR1 is LGHNA and CDR2 is YNFKEQ. V lost 1 base and J lost 4; bases outside the gene matches: 6. CDR3 size: 16 residues. CDR3 nucleotides: TGTGCCAGCAGCCAAGCGACTAGCGAGCTTTACAATGAGCAGTTCTTC. Protein sequence: CASSQATSELYNEQFF.

This rearrangement joins TRBV24-1 to TRBJ2-1; 11 bases are a match to TRBD1. The CDR3 contains 16 residues. Looked up from germline, CDR1 is KGHDR and CDR2 is SFDVKD. Trimming removed 2 bases from V and 6 bases from J; junction bases left unmatched: 5. CDR3 coding DNA: TGTGCCACCAGTGATTCCGGACAGGGGGCAGTCAATGAGCAGTTCTTC. This encodes CATSDSGQGAVNEQFF.

The V and J genes are TRBV6-5 and TRBJ2-3, with D perhaps TRBD1 (6 bases). The V gene lost 6 bases and the J gene lost 0 bases, with 13 bases spanning the gap. The germline V gene has CDR1 MNHEY and CDR2 SVGAGI. This CDR3 comprises 15 residues. CDR3 protein: CASRDQGSSTDTQYF. In DNA, the CDR3 is TGTGCCAGCAGAGACCAGGGGTCTAGCACAGATACGCAGTATTTT.

The table lists this clone with a count of one. The chain recombines TRBV12-3 or TRBV12-4 with TRBJ2-7, with 8 nucleotides matching TRBD2. The CDR3 spans 13 residues. The J segment lost 7 bases and the V segment lost 5 bases, leaving 7 bases of the junction unmatched. The CDR3 DNA is TGTGCCAGCAGTCCGGGAGGGGGGCGAGAGCAGTACTTC. This gives the protein CASSPGGGREQYF.

J is TRBJ2-2 and V is TRBV7-3, with D perhaps matching TRBD1 (6 bases). The CDR3 sequence is 13 residues long. The V and J ends lost 4 bases and 6 bases respectively, with 9 bases between them. The germline V gene has CDR1 SGHTA and CDR2 FQGTGA. CDR3 bases: TGTGCCAGCAGCTCACAGGGACCCGGGGAGCTGTTTTTT. Translating gives CASSSQGPGELFF.

This chain connects TRBV19 to TRBJ1-2; D is ambiguous. Germline loops: CDR1 LNHDA, CDR2 SQIVND (reference sequence). This CDR3 comprises 15 residues. Trimming removed 9 bases at V and 0 bases at J, with 17 bases between. The CDR3 nucleotides are TGTGCCAGCGGGTCGCTGGAGCCTGCTAACTATGGCTACACCTTC. This codes for CASGSLEPANYGYTF.

V and J are TRBV6-1 and TRBJ2-7; TRBD1 matches 10 bases. This CDR3 is built from 14 residues. V dropped 2 bases and J dropped 7; count of bases not matched to a gene: 5. Germline values: CDR1 MNHNS, CDR2 SASEGT. For the CDR3, the DNA is TGTGCCAGCAGTGAACCGGGACAGGGGCGAGAGCAGTACTTC. Its translation: CASSEPGQGREQYF.

This chain connects TRBV7-9 to TRBJ1-3; maybe TRBD1 (5 bases). Per the germline V gene, CDR1 is SEHNR and CDR2 is FQNEAQ (reference sequence). This CDR3 is built from 19 residues. Trimming took off 1 base at V and 0 bases at J, with 19 bases between the two ends. CDR3 residues: CASSLDLDTYLYSGNTIYF. The CDR3 DNA is TGTGCCAGCAGCTTAGACTTGGACACCTACCTTTACTCTGGAAACACCATATATTTT.